This T cell receptor beta chain was sequenced in a study of identifying expanded T cells in peripheral blood. The method was immunoSEQ multiplex PCR; TCRdb's version includes in-frame clones alone and lacks a portion of them. The profile shows approximately 59,000 clones, roughly 89% of them singletons. V lost 4 bases to trimming and J lost 4 bases, with 6 bases between them. Germline CDR1 reads SGHRS; CDR2 reads YFSETQ. This CDR3 region has 11 residues. This TCR derives from a person aged 18-70 years in good health. The rearrangement links TRBV5-1 to TRBJ2-7; D not resolved. Material for sequencing was blood. In nucleotides, the CDR3 is TGCGCCAGCAGCGCCCATTACGAGCAGTACTTC. Amino acids: CASSAHYEQYF.